Below, one T cell receptor beta chain is given with its context. Its antigen remains unknown. The entry originates in a study of PD-1 blockade in classical Hodgkin lymphoma. Study summary: Nivolumab dosed at 3 mg/kg went to patients intravenously every 2 weeks. Findings of the study overall: Before treatment, complete responders showed about the same diversity as newly diagnosed patients.

Brentuximab vedotin exposure varied among the patients, all of whom had relapsed after autologous stem cell transplantation. Sequencing was performed with immunoSEQ multiplex PCR; in TCRdb, only in-frame clones are kept and a portion is missing. The sample yields about 97,000 clones, approximately 80% seen once. The CDR3 loop spans 16 amino acids. The receptor comes from a human donor with classical Hodgkin lymphoma. Here the sequenced sample was peripheral blood mononuclear cells (PBMCs), taken at baseline. The gene calls are TRBV21-1 and TRBJ2-7. TRBV21-1 is shown as a pseudogene. The CDR3 sequence: CASSNTPGAQGCEQYF. The CDR3 coding sequence is TGTGCCAGCAGCAACACTCCGGGGGCGCAGGGGTGCGAGCAGTACTTC.